These 9 T cell receptor beta chains were sequenced from one sample in a study of T cell responses to AZD1222 COVID-19 vaccine. Sequencing used immunoSEQ multiplex PCR; TCRdb keeps in-frame clones, though not all of them. The sample yields about 97,000 clones, 85% to 90% seen once. The sequenced sample was peripheral blood, obtained on day 0 of AZD1222 vaccination. Every receptor here comes from an adult in good health.

The V and J genes are TRBV3-1 (or the pseudogene TRBV3-2) and TRBJ1-3, with 7 nucleotides matching TRBD1. V was clipped by 4 bases and J by 7 bases; unmatched bases: 4. CDR1 is LGHDT and CDR2 is YNNKEL in the germline V gene (reference sequence). The CDR3 has 13 residues. The DNA for the CDR3 is TGTGCCAGCAGCCCGGGACAGCCCAACACCATATATTTT. Protein: CASSPGQPNTIYF.

The V gene is TRBV18, the J gene TRBJ1-1, with 9 bases fitting TRBD1. Germline-derived CDR1 and CDR2 are KGHSH and LQKENI. The CDR3 is 15 amino acids. V lost 5 bases, J lost 4 bases, and 8 bases stayed unmatched. The CDR3 region is CASSGVTGGGTEAFF. For the CDR3, the DNA is TGTGCCAGCTCAGGGGTGACAGGGGGAGGCACTGAAGCTTTCTTT.

The V and J genes are TRBV27 and TRBJ1-6, with D unresolved. The CDR3 totals 15 residues. Germline loops: CDR1 MNHEY, CDR2 SMNVEV (reference sequence). Trimming left V 6 bases short and J 0 bases short, with 9 bases between. The CDR3 here is CASRPQSSYNSPLHF. In DNA, the CDR3 is TGTGCCAGCAGACCGCAGAGCTCCTATAATTCACCCCTCCACTTT.

The CDR3 region has the DNA TGTGCCAGTGGGACAGCCGCTAACACTGAAGCTTTCTTT. Its protein is CASGTAANTEAFF. This sequence joins TRBV2 and TRBJ1-1; 7 nucleotides align to TRBD1. The V gene's germline CDR1 is SNHLY and CDR2 FYNNEI. CDR3 size: 13 residues. V shed 9 bases and J 2 bases; nucleotides not matched to a gene: 6.

This clone came up once. The chain joins TRBV5-1 to TRBJ1-1; 12 bases agree with TRBD1. Per the germline V gene, CDR1 is SGHRS and CDR2 is YFSETQ. V gave up 3 bases and J gave up 5 bases; unmatched junction bases: 8. The CDR3 loop spans 16 amino acids. The CDR3, as DNA: TGCGCCAGCAGCTCCGGGACAGGGGGCAGAGGAACTGAAGCTTTCTTT. Translating it yields CASSSGTGGRGTEAFF.

V is TRBV27 and J is TRBJ2-6, with D perhaps assigned TRBD1 or TRBD2 (6 bases each). There are 19 residues in the CDR3. The V end lost 0 bases, the J end lost 0 bases, and 15 bases lay between the germline ends. CDR1 and CDR2 from the germline V gene are MNHEY and SMNVEV (reference sequence). This CDR3 is CASSLSGGTLSSGANVLTF. Written as DNA, the CDR3 is TGTGCCAGCAGTTTATCGGGGGGCACCCTGAGCTCTGGGGCCAACGTCCTGACTTTC.

The chain joins TRBV10-3 to TRBJ1-2; 9 bases align to TRBD1. This CDR3 comprises 15 residues. V trimming: 8 bases; J trimming: 8 bases; junction bases outside the gene matches: 15. Germline V gene sequence: CDR1 ENHRY, CDR2 SYGVKD. The CDR3: CAISAGDRDPGGYTF. CDR3 nucleotide sequence: TGTGCCATCTCCGCCGGGGACAGGGACCCGGGGGGCTACACCTTC.

The genes are TRBV5-4 and TRBJ1-4; maybe TRBD1 (5 bases). The CDR3 covers 15 residues. CDR1 is SGHNT and CDR2 is YYREEE in the germline V gene (reference sequence). The V end lost 4 bases, the J end lost 7 bases, and 17 bases lay between the germline ends. CDR3 region: CASSPEWGKGEKLFF. For the CDR3, the DNA is TGTGCCAGCAGCCCCGAGTGGGGGAAGGGTGAAAAACTGTTTTTT.

The V gene is TRBV6-5, the J gene TRBJ1-1; the match to TRBD1 covers 8 bases. CDR1 is MNHEY, CDR2 SVGAGI, per germline. The CDR3 loop spans 13 amino acids. V lost 2 bases, J lost 8 bases, and 4 bases stayed unmatched. Written as DNA, the CDR3 is TGTGCCAGCAGTTACGGAACAGGGGGAGAAGCTTTCTTT. It translates to CASSYGTGGEAFF.